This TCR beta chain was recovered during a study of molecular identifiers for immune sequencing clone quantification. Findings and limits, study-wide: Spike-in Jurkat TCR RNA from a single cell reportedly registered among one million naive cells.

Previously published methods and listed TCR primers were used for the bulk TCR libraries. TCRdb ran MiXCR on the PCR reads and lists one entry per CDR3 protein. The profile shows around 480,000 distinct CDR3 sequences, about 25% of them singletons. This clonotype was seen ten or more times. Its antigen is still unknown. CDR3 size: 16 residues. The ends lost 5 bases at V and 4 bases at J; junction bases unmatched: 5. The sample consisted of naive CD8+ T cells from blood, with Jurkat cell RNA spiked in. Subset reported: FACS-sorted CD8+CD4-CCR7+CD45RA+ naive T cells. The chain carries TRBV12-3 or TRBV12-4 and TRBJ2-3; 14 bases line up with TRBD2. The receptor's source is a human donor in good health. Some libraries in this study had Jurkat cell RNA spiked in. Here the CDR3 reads CASSRLAGGPSDTQYF. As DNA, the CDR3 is TGTGCCAGCAGTAGACTAGCGGGGGGGCCGTCAGATACGCAGTATTTT.